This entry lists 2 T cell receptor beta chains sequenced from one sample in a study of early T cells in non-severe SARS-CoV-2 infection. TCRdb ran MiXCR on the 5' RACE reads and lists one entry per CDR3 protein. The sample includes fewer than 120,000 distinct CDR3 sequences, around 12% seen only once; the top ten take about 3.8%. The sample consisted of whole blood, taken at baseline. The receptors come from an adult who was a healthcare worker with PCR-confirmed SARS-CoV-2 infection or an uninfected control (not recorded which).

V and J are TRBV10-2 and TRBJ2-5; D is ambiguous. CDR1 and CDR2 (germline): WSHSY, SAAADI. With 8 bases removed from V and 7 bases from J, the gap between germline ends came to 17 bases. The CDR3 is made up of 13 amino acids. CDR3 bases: TGCGCCAGCTCTACCCAAGAGTCCGGGACCCAGTACTTC. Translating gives CASSTQESGTQYF.

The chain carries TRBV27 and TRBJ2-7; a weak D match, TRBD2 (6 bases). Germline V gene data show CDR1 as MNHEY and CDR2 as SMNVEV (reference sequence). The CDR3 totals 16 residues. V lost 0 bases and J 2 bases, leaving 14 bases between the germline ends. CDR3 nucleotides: TGTGCCAGCAGTTTATCGGTCGGGGGTCGACCCTACGAGCAGTACTTC. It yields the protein CASSLSVGGRPYEQYF.